A selection of T cell receptor beta chains follows, all from one sample in a study of OX40 agonist ivuxolimab in advanced cancers. Generated by immunoSEQ multiplex PCR, the TCRdb table keeps only in-frame clones and is missing some. The table lists 95,000 or so clones, roughly nine tenths of them singletons, with around 0.51% in the top ten. Here the sequenced sample was CD4+ or CD8+ T cells sorted from blood, taken in a trial of the OX40 agonist ivuxolimab. All receptors come from an adult with an advanced solid tumor such as melanoma, head and neck, liver or kidney cancer. Each CDR3 is given with its conserved first and last residue. D genes are given only for firm matches. Only part of the rows carry a size: once, few, many, or a class if the clone is expanded.

>TRBJ2-7|TRBV29-1|TRBD1|once
CSVIGTATSYEQYF
TGCAGCGTGATTGGGACAGCCACCTCCTACGAGCAGTACTTC
>TRBJ1-5|TRBV19|TRBD1|-
CASSSWAPGQGVWPQHF
TGTGCCAGTAGCTCGTGGGCCCCGGGACAGGGCGTTTGGCCCCAGCATTTT
>TRBJ1-1|TRBV29-1|TRBD1|-
CSTLTGLGTEAFF
TGCAGCACCCTGACAGGGTTGGGAACTGAAGCTTTCTTT
>TRBJ2-1|TRBV27|-|-
CASTPDSPAYNEQFF
TGTGCCAGCACTCCGGACAGCCCGGCTTACAATGAGCAGTTCTTC
>TRBJ2-7|TRBV11-2|-|-
CASSLATGGAPKGYEQYF
TGTGCCAGCAGCTTAGCCACCGGAGGGGCTCCTAAGGGCTACGAGCAGTACTTC
>TRBJ2-1|TRBV5-1|-|-
CASSLSRVVYNEQFF
TGCGCCAGCAGCTTGAGCAGGGTTGTCTACAATGAGCAGTTCTTC
>TRBJ1-2|TRBV5-6|TRBD1|-
CASSSYGTGGLYGYTF
TGTGCCAGCAGCTCCTACGGGACAGGGGGTCTCTATGGCTACACCTTC
>TRBJ2-1|TRBV6-6|-|-
CASSPLSSTGLSEQFF
TGTGCCAGCAGTCCCCTCTCGTCGACTGGGCTCAGTGAGCAGTTCTTC
>TRBJ1-6|TRBV5-1|-|-
CASSSDGLSSPLHF
TGCGCCAGCAGCTCGGACGGGCTGAGTTCACCCCTCCACTTT
>TRBJ1-6|TRBV30|-|-
CASPPLHF
TGTGCCTCCCCGCCCCTCCACTTT
>TRBJ1-5|TRBV10-2|TRBD1|-
CASSVTGEGQPQHF
TGCGCCAGCAGTGTAACAGGGGAGGGTCAGCCCCAGCATTTT
>TRBJ2-2|TRBV15|-|-
CATSTRELVSGELFF
TGTGCCACCAGCACCAGGGAATTAGTGAGCGGGGAGCTGTTTTTT
>TRBJ1-4|TRBV15|-|-
CATSRGDPVDEKLFF
TGTGCCACCAGCAGAGGGGACCCAGTGGATGAAAAACTGTTTTTT
>TRBJ2-5|TRBV5-4|TRBD2|-
CASSSWTSGLETQYF
TGTGCCAGCAGCTCCTGGACTAGCGGGCTAGAGACCCAGTACTTC
>TRBJ2-5|TRBV2|-|-
CASSEGRQETQYF
TGTGCCAGCAGTGAAGGCCGGCAAGAGACCCAGTACTTC
>TRBJ1-1|TRBV5-1|-|-
CASSFTWNTEAFF
TGCGCCAGCAGCTTTACATGGAACACTGAAGCTTTCTTT
>TRBJ1-1|TRBV27|TRBD1|-
CASSLLGQGGDTEAFF
TGTGCCAGCAGTTTATTGGGACAGGGTGGAGACACTGAAGCTTTCTTT
>TRBJ2-7|TRBV7-9|TRBD2|-
CASSRGLAGEPYEQYF
TGTGCCAGCAGCCGCGGACTAGCGGGAGAACCCTACGAGCAGTACTTC
>TRBJ2-2|TRBV7-6|TRBD2|-
CASSLGSSGSYTGELFF
TGTGCCAGCAGCTTAGGGAGTAGCGGGAGCTACACCGGGGAGCTGTTTTTT
>TRBJ2-5|TRBV5-5|-|once
CASSAGTEETQYF
TGTGCCAGCAGCGCGGGGACAGAGGAGACCCAGTACTTC
>TRBJ1-5|TRBV2|TRBD1|-
CASSNPGGGSNQPQHF
TGTGCCAGCAGTAACCCAGGGGGTGGAAGCAATCAGCCCCAGCATTTT
>TRBJ1-1|TRBV11-3|-|-
CASSLVNTGPLEAFF
TGTGCCAGCAGCTTAGTTAATACCGGACCGCTTGAAGCTTTCTTT
>TRBJ1-5|TRBV5-1|-|few
CASRFSEGQPQHF
TGCGCCAGCAGATTTTCCGAAGGTCAGCCCCAGCATTTT
>TRBJ2-5|TRBV11-3|TRBD2|-
CASSFGMAGGYQETQYF
TGTGCCAGCAGCTTCGGGATGGCGGGAGGGTACCAAGAGACCCAGTACTTC
>TRBJ2-5|TRBV18|-|-
CASSPPVAYQETQYF
TGTGCCAGCTCACCACCAGTAGCTTATCAAGAGACCCAGTACTTC
>TRBJ2-3|TRBV7-9|TRBD2|-
CANSLAAALADTQYF
TGTGCCAACAGCCTAGCGGCCGCCTTGGCAGATACGCAGTATTTT
>TRBJ1-6|TRBV19|-|few
CASSIQGLGGGNNSPLHF
TGTGCCAGTAGTATTCAGGGTCTTGGAGGAGGTAATAATTCACCCCTCCACTTT
>TRBJ2-3|TRBV7-3|TRBD1|-
CASSITGAHTDTQYF
TGTGCCAGCAGCATCACAGGGGCCCACACAGATACGCAGTATTTT
>TRBJ1-5|TRBV23-1|-|once
CASKQLFNQPQHF
TGCGCCAGCAAACAGCTGTTCAATCAGCCCCAGCATTTT
>TRBJ2-2|TRBV30|TRBD1|-
CAWSVLRQGASKGTGELFF
TGTGCCTGGAGTGTACTGAGGCAGGGGGCAAGTAAAGGCACCGGGGAGCTGTTTTTT
>TRBJ2-1|TRBV6-5|TRBD2|-
CASRLTSGAYNEQFF
TGTGCCAGCCGCCTCACTAGCGGAGCTTACAATGAGCAGTTCTTC
>TRBJ1-5|TRBV5-1|-|-
CASSIGTSNQPQHF
TGCGCCAGCAGTATTGGAACTAGCAATCAGCCCCAGCATTTT
>TRBJ2-7|TRBV6-1|TRBD1|-
CASSFADRVEQYF
TGTGCCAGCAGTTTCGCCGACAGGGTCGAGCAGTACTTC
>TRBJ2-7|TRBV9|TRBD1|-
CASSTTGGSYEQYF
TGTGCCAGCAGCACCACAGGGGGCTCCTACGAGCAGTACTTC
>TRBJ1-4|TRBV19|-|once
CASSILGGGEKLFF
TGTGCCAGTAGTATACTCGGGGGAGGTGAAAAACTGTTTTTT
>TRBJ2-3|TRBV11-2|-|-
CASSLGTPGTDTQYF
TGTGCCAGCAGCTTAGGGACCCCCGGCACAGATACGCAGTATTTT
>TRBJ2-7|TRBV15|TRBD1|-
CATSGTGVFYEQYF
TGTGCCACCAGCGGTACAGGGGTCTTCTACGAGCAGTACTTC
>TRBJ2-7|TRBV7-3|-|-
CASTNLPKGKNEQYF
TGTGCCAGTACAAACCTACCCAAGGGGAAAAACGAGCAGTACTTC
>TRBJ2-1|TRBV30|TRBD2|-
CAWSTHTGTTAYNEQFF
TGTGCCTGGAGTACTCACACCGGGACTACCGCCTACAATGAGCAGTTCTTC
>TRBJ2-7|TRBV5-1|-|-
CASSLSGGAYEQYF
TGCGCCAGCAGCTTGTCGGGCGGGGCCTACGAGCAGTACTTC
>TRBJ2-6|TRBV21-1|-|-
CASTHLGVLTF
TGTGCCAGCACCCATCTCGGCGTCCTGACTTTC
>TRBJ2-7|TRBV5-1|-|-
CASSFLPIGYEQYF
TGCGCCAGCAGCTTTCTCCCGATCGGTTACGAGCAGTACTTC
>TRBJ1-2|TRBV6-1|-|-
CASSEPGVDYGYTF
TGTGCCAGCAGTGAACCAGGGGTCGACTATGGCTACACCTTC
>TRBJ2-1|TRBV30|TRBD2|-
CAWTSGNHEQFF
TGTGCCTGGACTAGCGGGAACCATGAGCAGTTCTTC
>TRBJ2-7|TRBV28|TRBD2|-
CASTSRSGSVDEQYF
TGTGCCAGCACCTCGCGCAGCGGGAGCGTTGACGAGCAGTACTTC
>TRBJ2-7|TRBV7-9|-|-
CASSLDVAFYEQYF
TGTGCCAGCAGCTTAGATGTGGCTTTCTACGAGCAGTACTTC
>TRBJ2-7|TRBV13|-|once
CASSRDSPVGEQYF
TGTGCCAGCAGTCGGGACTCCCCCGTGGGTGAGCAGTACTTC
>TRBJ2-1|TRBV11-3|-|-
CASTPGTNKNNEQFF
TGTGCCAGCACCCCCGGGACCAATAAGAACAATGAGCAGTTCTTC
>TRBJ2-1|TRBV19|-|once
CASRITGYNEQFF
TGTGCCAGTAGGATAACAGGGTACAATGAGCAGTTCTTC
>TRBJ1-2|TRBV5-1|-|-
CASMSNDYGYTF
TGCGCCAGCATGTCGAACGACTATGGCTACACCTTC
>TRBJ1-5|TRBV6-5|TRBD1|-
CASSDRVNQPQHF
TGTGCCAGCAGCGACAGGGTGAATCAGCCCCAGCATTTT
>TRBJ1-1|TRBV10-3|-|-
CAISNKDQNTEAFF
TGTGCCATCAGTAATAAGGACCAAAACACTGAAGCTTTCTTT
>TRBJ1-6|TRBV6-6|-|few
CAKERQTDSPLHF
TGTGCCAAGGAGAGACAGACGGACTCACCCCTCCACTTT
>TRBJ2-7|TRBV7-9|TRBD2|-
CASSFSGSYEQYF
TGTGCCAGCAGCTTTAGCGGGAGCTACGAGCAGTACTTC
>TRBJ1-6|TRBV6-1|TRBD1|-
CASRGQGASSSPLHF
TGTGCCAGCAGGGGACAGGGGGCCTCAAGTTCACCCCTCCACTTT
>TRBJ1-5|TRBV5-1|-|once
CASSLGGDGNQPQHF
TGCGCCAGCAGCTTGGGGGGCGACGGCAATCAGCCCCAGCATTTT
>TRBJ1-2|TRBV5-1|-|-
CASSLDGPKGYTF
TGCGCCAGCAGCTTGGACGGCCCCAAGGGCTACACCTTC